The subject of this entry is one T cell receptor beta chain. Molecules of cDNA were individually given unique molecular identifiers that were attached to them. TCRdb reprocessed the 5' RACE reads via MiXCR and lists one record per CDR3 protein. The sample includes tens of thousands of distinct CDR3 sequences, roughly 5.7% of them seen just once. This sample is part of a study of early T cells in non-severe SARS-CoV-2 infection. Study-wide background: The authors sequenced bulk RNA from unsorted whole blood, leaving chains unpaired.

V was cut by 5 bases and J by 3 bases, with 10 bases left in between. CDR3 length: 13 amino acids. CDR1 is SGHDN and CDR2 is FVKESK in the germline V gene. Sequenced: whole blood. The clonotype comes from an adult who was a healthcare worker with PCR-confirmed SARS-CoV-2 infection or an uninfected control (not recorded which). V and J are TRBV14 and TRBJ1-1; weak D call: TRBD1 (6 bases). CDR3 protein: CASSTGLDTEAFF. For the CDR3, the DNA is TGTGCCAGCAGCACAGGGTTGGACACTGAAGCTTTCTTT.